The 32 T cell receptor beta chains reported below all come from one sample, sequenced in a study of blood T cell repertoires in COVID-19. Clones were read by immunoSEQ multiplex PCR, and TCRdb kept only the in-frame ones, dropping some. The table has under 350,000 clones, 85% to 90% seen once. Sequencing was done on a sample of peripheral blood. These receptors came from a middle-aged man with acute or convalescent COVID-19.

The V call is TRBV12-3 or TRBV12-4, the J call TRBJ1-5, with D hard to call. The CDR3 covers 13 residues. The V end lost 6 bases, the J end lost 6 bases, and 12 bases lay between the germline ends. The CDR3: CASSQRVGQPQHF. The CDR3 nucleotides read TGTGCCAGCAGCCAGAGGGTGGGTCAGCCCCAGCATTTT.

This clone was seen more than once but under ten times. The V call is TRBV5-1, the J call TRBJ1-2; 7 bases agree with TRBD1. The germline V gene has CDR1 SGHRS and CDR2 YFSETQ. The CDR3 is made up of 17 amino acids. V gave up 4 bases and J gave up 2 bases; unmatched junction bases: 14. CDR3 DNA sequence: TGCGCCAGCAGCCCACTCGCGGAGGGGGCAGGAAACTATGGCTACACCTTC. Translating it yields CASSPLAEGAGNYGYTF.

The chain employs TRBV5-1 and TRBJ2-1; D ambiguous. In germline, CDR1 is SGHRS, CDR2 YFSETQ. CDR3 length equals 15 residues. V lost 4 bases, J lost 3 bases, and 14 bases lay in between. The CDR3 sequence is CASSPFRPDYNEQFF. The CDR3, as DNA: TGCGCCAGCAGCCCTTTCCGCCCAGACTACAATGAGCAGTTCTTC.

This sequence joins TRBV29-1 and TRBJ2-1; 10 bases fit TRBD2. The CDR3 is 13 amino acids. V shed 4 bases, J shed 7 bases, and the junction held 4 bases outside the gene matches. Germline CDR1 SQVTM, CDR2 ANQGSEA. The CDR3 region is CSVVGSGGNEQFF. The CDR3 DNA follows: TGCAGCGTTGTTGGTAGCGGGGGGAATGAGCAGTTCTTC.

This clone appeared a single time. This chain links TRBV5-1 with TRBJ1-3, with 8 bases lining up with TRBD1. Germline V gene sequence: CDR1 SGHRS, CDR2 YFSETQ. V gave up 4 bases and J gave up 8 bases; unmatched junction bases: 8. The CDR3 loop spans 14 amino acids. CDR3 DNA sequence: TGCGCCAGCAGCCGCGGACAGGGCAGCGACACCATATATTTT. Translating it yields CASSRGQGSDTIYF.

The chain joins TRBV6-1 to TRBJ1-1, with a possible D match to TRBD1 (5 bases). The CDR3 length is 14 residues. Germline CDR1 is MNHNS and CDR2 is SASEGT. With 1 base removed from V and 8 bases from J, the gap between germline ends came to 14 bases. The CDR3 is CASSEESGTGEAFF. CDR3 DNA: TGTGCCAGCAGTGAAGAATCGGGTACAGGCGAAGCTTTCTTT.

The J gene is TRBJ1-1, the V gene TRBV29-1; D unclear. Between the trimmed V and J ends, which lost 8 bases and 7 bases, there was a span of 14 bases. The germline V gene has CDR1 SQVTM and CDR2 ANQGSEA. This CDR3 contains 11 residues. In DNA form, the CDR3 reads TGCAGCCTGGGTGAGACAAATGAAGCTTTCTTT. Translated, it gives CSLGETNEAFF.

This clone was seen once. The V and J genes are TRBV25-1 and TRBJ2-1; D is unresolved. CDR3 length: 16 residues. Between the trimmed V and J ends, which lost 1 base and 0 bases, there was a span of 10 bases. In germline, CDR1 is MGHDK, CDR2 SYGVNS. This chain's CDR3 is CASSEFPGDSYNEQFF. DNA of the CDR3: TGTGCCAGCAGTGAATTTCCTGGAGACTCCTACAATGAGCAGTTCTTC. Using reference TRBV25-1 and TRBJ2-1 for the parts outside the CDR3, the full variable domain is EADIYQTPRYLVIGTGKKITLECSQTMGHDKMYWYQQDPGMELHLIHYSYGVNSTEKGDLSSESTVSRIRTEHFPLTLESARPSHTSQYLCASSEFPGDSYNEQFFGPGTRLTVL.

This chain joins TRBV30 and TRBJ1-6; D gene unclear. The CDR3 length is 14 residues. The germline V gene encodes CDR1 GTSNPN and CDR2 SVGIG (reference sequence). V gave up 3 bases and J gave up 6 bases, with 12 bases separating them. The CDR3 sequence is CAWRGGGINSPLHF. For the CDR3, the DNA is TGTGCCTGGAGAGGAGGCGGTATTAATTCACCCCTCCACTTT.

The chain has TRBV6-4 and TRBJ1-5; D unclear. This CDR3 is 13 amino acids long. Trimming took off 4 bases at V and 0 bases at J, with 4 bases between the two ends. Germline lookup yields CDR1 MRHNA and CDR2 SNTAGT. The CDR3 DNA reads TGTGCCAGCAGTGCCAGTAGCAATCAGCCCCAGCATTTT. Translated: CASSASSNQPQHF.

In its sample, this clone was seen a few times. J is TRBJ1-1 and V is TRBV11-2, with D perhaps matching TRBD1 (6 bases). The CDR3 runs 12 residues. CDR1 is SGHAT and CDR2 is FQNNGV in the germline V gene. Trimming removed 4 bases from V and 8 bases from J, with 11 bases in between. CDR3: CASSWAGTEAFF. The CDR3 DNA reads TGTGCCAGCAGCTGGGCCGGGACAGAAGCTTTCTTT.

The rearrangement joins TRBV7-7 to TRBJ2-2; TRBD2 matches at 8 bases. The CDR3 has 14 amino acids. With 5 bases clipped from V and 5 bases from J, the junction kept 4 bases outside the gene matches. The germline gives CDR1 SSHAT, CDR2 FNYEAQ (reference sequence). The CDR3 is CASSPGGRTGELFF. In DNA form, the CDR3 reads TGTGCCAGCAGCCCGGGGGGGCGGACCGGGGAGCTGTTTTTT. Full variable domain (missing parts from reference TRBV7-7 and TRBJ2-2): GAGVSQSPRYKVTKRGQDVTLRCDPISSHATLYWYQQALGQGPEFLTYFNYEAQPDKSGLPSDRFSAERPEGSISTLTIQRTEQRDSAMYRCASSPGGRTGELFFGEGSRLTVL.

The V and J genes are TRBV5-1 and TRBJ1-1, with TRBD1 matching over 11 bases. J lost 3 bases, V lost 1 base, and 5 bases had no gene match. This CDR3 has 16 amino acids. Germline CDR1 is SGHRS and CDR2 is YFSETQ. The CDR3 region has the DNA TGCGCCAGCAGCTTGATCGGGACAGGGGGTTACACTGAAGCTTTCTTT. Protein: CASSLIGTGGYTEAFF.

There are a few counts of this clone. This chain connects TRBV27 to TRBJ2-1, with 14 nucleotides matching TRBD2. The germline V gene encodes CDR1 MNHEY and CDR2 SMNVEV (reference sequence). The V gene end was trimmed by 2 bases and the J gene end by 10 bases; junction bases not matched to a gene: 7. The CDR3 runs 16 residues. The CDR3 DNA follows: TGTGCCAGCAGTTTACCGACTAGCGGGGGGGCCGGGGAGCAGTTCTTC. Protein product: CASSLPTSGGAGEQFF.

The rearrangement links TRBV5-1 to TRBJ1-6; D possibly corresponds to TRBD1 (5 bases). Germline V gene data show CDR1 as SGHRS and CDR2 as YFSETQ. The CDR3 is 13 amino acids. V lost 5 bases and J lost 5, with 8 bases in between. CDR3 sequence: CASRTDNNSPLHF. Here the CDR3 DNA reads TGCGCCAGCAGGACAGATAATAATTCACCCCTCCACTTT.

The rearrangement links TRBV11-2 to TRBJ2-3, with a tentative D call TRBD2 (5 bases). The CDR3 covers 15 residues. Germline V lookup: CDR1 SGHAT, CDR2 FQNNGV. The V gene lost 2 bases and the J gene lost 3 bases, with 12 bases spanning the gap. CDR3 amino acids: CASSLNPGMTDTQYF. CDR3 sequence (DNA): TGTGCCAGCAGCTTAAACCCGGGGATGACAGATACGCAGTATTTT.

The chain combines TRBV5-1 with TRBJ1-1, with 7 nucleotides matching TRBD1. The CDR3 spans 16 residues. The junction had 10 bases not matched to a gene; V was cut back by 0 bases and J by 5 bases. The V gene's germline CDR1 is SGHRS and CDR2 YFSETQ. CDR3 loop: CASSLVGSGGGTEAFF. The CDR3 DNA reads TGCGCCAGCAGCTTGGTGGGGTCAGGGGGTGGGACTGAAGCTTTCTTT.

This clone was counted once. V and J are TRBV2 and TRBJ2-3, with 8 bases fitting TRBD2. The CDR3 contains 16 residues. J gave up 1 base and V 3 bases, and 6 bases lay outside the gene matches. CDR1 is SNHLY and CDR2 is FYNNEI in the germline V gene. In DNA form, the CDR3 reads TGTGCCAGCAGTGAGAGCAGGACTAGCCGCACAGATACGCAGTATTTT. Its translation: CASSESRTSRTDTQYF.

This sequence joins TRBV11-3 and TRBJ2-5; no definite D call. V was cut by 3 bases and J by 4 bases, with 3 bases left in between. The CDR3 totals 11 residues. The germline CDR1 and CDR2 sequences are SGHNT and YENEEA. This CDR3 is CASSFLETQYF. In DNA, the CDR3 is TGTGCCAGCAGCTTCTTAGAGACCCAGTACTTC.

The genes are TRBV12-5 and TRBJ1-5, with TRBD1 as a possible D gene (6 bases). Germline V CDR1 and CDR2: LGHNT, FRNRAP. The CDR3 contains 15 residues. Deletions cut 4 bases from V and 4 bases from J, with 14 bases between. In DNA, the CDR3 is TGTGCTAGTGGTTCCTCACAGGGATGGAATCAGCCCCAGCATTTT. This codes for CASGSSQGWNQPQHF.

Regarding this clone: Other nucleotide sequences from this sample produce the same CDR3. This chain joins TRBV5-1 and TRBJ1-1; D gene ambiguous. V was cut by 0 bases and J by 1 base, with 4 bases left in between. In germline, CDR1 is SGHRS, CDR2 YFSETQ. This CDR3 has 13 amino acids. The CDR3 is CASSLDSNTEAFF. The CDR3 DNA follows: TGCGCCAGCAGCTTGGACTCGAACACTGAAGCTTTCTTT. The full variable domain, rest sourced from reference TRBV5-1 and TRBJ1-1, is KAGVTQTPRYLIKTRGQQVTLSCSPISGHRSVSWYQQTPGQGLQFLFEYFSETQRNKGNFPGRFSGRQFSNSRSEMNVSTLELGDSALYLCASSLDSNTEAFFGQGTRLTVV.

The chain recombines TRBV10-1 with TRBJ2-1; no clear D gene. The CDR3 is 13 residues long. V lost 7 bases to trimming and J lost 9 bases, with 16 bases between them. The germline gives CDR1 WNHNN, CDR2 SYGVQD (reference sequence). The CDR3 loop is CASTITENSEQFF. The CDR3 DNA reads TGCGCCAGCACAATCACGGAAAACAGTGAGCAGTTCTTC.

The genes are TRBV7-2 and TRBJ1-4; D gene ambiguous. Germline V lookup: CDR1 SGHTA, CDR2 FQGNSA. Trimming left V 4 bases short and J 7 bases short, with 13 bases between. There are 14 residues in the CDR3. CDR3 in amino acids: CASSSALGPEKLFF. DNA of the CDR3: TGTGCCAGCAGCTCCGCCCTAGGCCCTGAAAAACTGTTTTTT.

This chain uses TRBV12-3 or TRBV12-4 with TRBJ1-1; TRBD1 is a possible D gene (5 bases). V lost 3 bases and J lost 5, with 10 bases in between. The CDR3 covers 13 residues. This CDR3 is CASSFNGATEAFF. Here the CDR3 DNA reads TGTGCCAGCAGTTTCAATGGGGCAACTGAAGCTTTCTTT.

V usage is TRBV5-1 and J usage is TRBJ2-5, with D uncertain. The CDR3 covers 13 residues. In germline, CDR1 is SGHRS, CDR2 YFSETQ. Trimming cost V 2 bases and J 1 base, with 6 bases left between them. The CDR3 sequence is CASSFMSQETQYF. In DNA form, the CDR3 reads TGCGCCAGCAGCTTCATGAGCCAAGAGACCCAGTACTTC.

The CDR3 spells CASSVGESSAEQYF. CDR3 in DNA: TGTGCCAGCAGCGTCGGTGAATCCTCCGCCGAGCAGTACTTC. The genes are TRBV9 and TRBJ2-7, with D hard to call. This CDR3 is built from 14 residues. The V gene's germline CDR1 is SGDLS and CDR2 YYNGEE. The V end was cut by 2 bases, the J end by 6 bases, with 15 bases between.

The chain has TRBV5-5 and TRBJ2-7, with D unresolved. The V end lost 7 bases, the J end lost 1 base, and 12 bases lay between the germline ends. This CDR3 region has 13 residues. CDR1 is SGHKS and CDR2 is YYEKEE in the germline V gene (reference sequence). This CDR3 reads CASGMTLSYEQYF. DNA of the CDR3: TGTGCCAGCGGTATGACACTTTCCTACGAGCAGTACTTC.

This chain connects TRBV5-1 to TRBJ2-7; TRBD2 is a possible D gene (5 bases). V gave up 4 bases and J gave up 5 bases, with 13 bases separating them. Germline CDR1 and CDR2: SGHRS and YFSETQ. This CDR3 has 13 residues. CDR3 sequence reads: CASSPQAVDEQYF. CDR3 bases: TGCGCCAGCAGCCCCCAAGCGGTGGACGAGCAGTACTTC.

This clone has just a few counts. The chain uses TRBV12-3 or TRBV12-4 and TRBJ1-1; perhaps TRBD1 as D (6 bases). CDR3 length: 13 amino acids. V gave up 5 bases and J gave up 0 bases, with 7 bases separating them. CDR3 coding DNA: TGTGCCAGCAGTGGACAGTTGAACACTGAAGCTTTCTTT. Amino acid sequence: CASSGQLNTEAFF.

The chain links TRBV6-5 to TRBJ1-1, with D perhaps TRBD1 (6 bases). Germline V gene data show CDR1 as MNHEY and CDR2 as SVGAGI. The CDR3 runs to 14 residues. V shed 6 bases and J shed 4 bases, with 15 bases lying between them. The CDR3 is CASSLPLGGTEAFF. The DNA of the CDR3 is TGTGCCAGCAGCTTACCGTTAGGGGGCACTGAAGCTTTCTTT.

The V call is TRBV29-1, the J call TRBJ1-2; 8 bases map to TRBD1. The CDR3 has 14 residues. In germline, CDR1 is SQVTM, CDR2 ANQGSEA. After removal of 6 bases from V and 4 bases from J, the junction contained 10 bases not matched to a gene. CDR3 region: CSVSPDRGGYGYTF. Written as DNA, the CDR3 is TGCAGCGTATCCCCAGACAGGGGAGGCTATGGCTACACCTTC.

This chain links TRBV7-2 with TRBJ1-1, with 9 bases matching TRBD1. After removal of 4 bases from V and 3 bases from J, the junction contained 6 bases not matched to a gene. There are 15 residues in the CDR3. CDR1 and CDR2 (germline): SGHTA, FQGNSA. CDR3 sequence: CASSSSGTGYTEAFF. The CDR3 coding sequence is TGTGCCAGCAGCTCGTCCGGGACAGGGTACACTGAAGCTTTCTTT.